This T cell receptor (beta chain) was recorded in a study of Ad26.COV2.S vaccination and SARS-CoV-2 variants. Study in general: The donor belonged to the COV1001 Ad26.COV2.S trial arm. The vaccine Ad26.COV2.S was put into the muscle once, or twice with 56 days between. Study-wide results and caveats: Participants given vaccine showed non-spike TCR breadth similar to that of placebo recipients. Post-vaccination spike-specific CD8+ and CD4+ T cell responses reportedly had substantial breadth.

V was pared by 4 bases and J by 4 bases, with 7 bases of the junction left unmatched. This CDR3 has 15 residues. Germline CDR1 and CDR2: LNHDA and SQIVND (reference sequence). TCRdb's table, derived via immunoSEQ multiplex PCR, lists solely in-frame clones and lacks some. The table lists some 250,000 clones, around 87% of them singletons, with over 8.5% in the top ten. Comment on this clone: As yet, its antigen is unknown.

Noted treatment: about 20 received Ad26.COV2.S at low or high dose, single or two shots; 5 received placebo; per-sample allocation not given. The investigators took samples on day 63 after the first vaccine or placebo injection. This sequence originates from a person between 18 and 60 years old who received the Ad26.COV2.S COVID-19 vaccine or a placebo. Specimen: peripheral blood, collected in a trial of Ad26.COV2.S vaccine versus placebo. V gene TRBV19 combines with J gene TRBJ2-3; 8 bases are a match to TRBD2. CDR3 bases: TGTGCCAGTAGTACCTCTAGCGGGCGTTCAGATACGCAGTATTTT. Translated: CASSTSSGRSDTQYF.